This TCR beta chain stems from a study of cytomegalovirus exposure and HLA in healthy donors. Study context: Among about 200 million T cells, an earlier analysis found roughly 120 million unique TCR beta sequences.

Unrecorded immune exposures were likely, despite nominal health at sampling. V trimming: 3 bases; J trimming: 3 bases; junction bases outside the gene matches: 7. The CDR3 runs 17 residues. The germline V gene has CDR1 SGDLS and CDR2 YYNGEE. The sample holds a few counts of this clone. Its cognate antigen is unknown. Study conclusions and caveats: TRBV6-2, TRBV6-3 and some other V segments were excluded as indistinguishable.

Amplification used 60 Vbeta primers and 13 Jbeta primers. The table came from immunoSEQ multiplex PCR; TCRdb's copy has only in-frame clones and leaves some out. Altogether 150,000 to 200,000 clones are present, 78% being singletons, with the ten largest covering around 5.9%. This sequence originates from a woman aged 25 to 39 in good health and CMV-seropositive. This rearrangement joins TRBV9 to TRBJ2-2; the match to TRBD2 covers 11 bases. The sample comprised PBMCs. The CDR3 coding sequence is TGTGCCAGCAGCGCGGGGCTGGGACTAGCGGACACCGGGGAGCTGTTTTTT. This gives the protein CASSAGLGLADTGELFF.